The 25 T cell receptor beta chains presented below share a single source sample, sequenced in a study of Ad26.COV2.S vaccination and SARS-CoV-2 variants. Treatment noted: roughly 20 received Ad26.COV2.S at low or high dose, single or two shots; five or six received placebo; per-sample allocation not given. The investigators took samples on day 63 after the first vaccine or placebo injection. Assay: immunoSEQ multiplex PCR; the TCRdb copy retains only in-frame clones and omits some. The sample comprises fewer than 500,000 clones, approximately 89% of which are singletons, and 2.5% to 3% rests with the top ten. Sequenced here: peripheral blood, sampled in a trial of Ad26.COV2.S vaccine versus placebo. The receptors come from a person aged 18-65 years who received the Ad26.COV2.S COVID-19 vaccine or a placebo.

J is TRBJ1-3 and V is TRBV7-2; 7 bases align to TRBD1. Germline CDR1 SGHTA, CDR2 FQGNSA. The V segment lost 5 bases and the J segment 0 bases; nucleotides outside the gene matches: 4. CDR3 length: 15 residues. The chain's CDR3 is CASSLQGFSGNTIYF. DNA of the CDR3: TGTGCCAGCAGCCTACAGGGGTTCTCTGGAAACACCATATATTTT.

Regarding this clone: Other DNA sequences within the sample encode an identical CDR3. The chain has TRBV3-1 (or the pseudogene TRBV3-2) and TRBJ1-3, with a possible D match to TRBD1 (5 bases). Germline lookup yields CDR1 LGHDT and CDR2 YNNKEL (reference sequence). The length of the CDR3 is 15 residues. Trimming removed 1 base at V and 0 bases at J, with 7 bases between. The CDR3 DNA sequence: TGTGCCAGCAGCCAAGGGACACGCTCTGGAAACACCATATATTTT. Translated: CASSQGTRSGNTIYF.

J is TRBJ2-3 and V is TRBV10-3; 10 bases map to TRBD2. The J segment lost 4 bases and the V segment lost 4 bases, leaving 11 bases of the junction unmatched. The CDR3 covers 17 residues. The germline V gene encodes CDR1 ENHRY and CDR2 SYGVKD. The CDR3 reads CAISASLSGGGADTQYF. In DNA, the CDR3 is TGTGCCATCAGTGCTTCGTTAAGCGGGGGGGGTGCAGATACGCAGTATTTT.

The chain couples TRBV4-1 to TRBJ1-4; 9 bases are shared with TRBD1. This CDR3 contains 20 residues. The junction had 16 bases not matched to a gene; V was cut back by 4 bases and J by 1 base. The germline CDR1 and CDR2 sequences are MGHRA and YSYEKL. The CDR3 bases are TGCGCCAGCAGCCCAGAGGGGCCGGGACAGGGAAGAGTAACTAATGAAAAACTGTTTTTT. This translates into CASSPEGPGQGRVTNEKLFF.

The V call is TRBV6-5, the J call TRBJ1-1; D is unclear. The germline CDR1 and CDR2 sequences are MNHEY and SVGAGI. The CDR3 runs to 11 residues. V was clipped by 7 bases and J by 5 bases, with 8 bases between them. CDR3 sequence (DNA): TGTGCCAGCAAGGCCGGTACTGAAGCTTTCTTT. Amino acid sequence: CASKAGTEAFF.

The rearrangement uses TRBV5-8 and TRBJ2-7, with D unclear. The germline CDR1 and CDR2 sequences are SGHTS and YDEGEE. The CDR3 runs to 13 residues. V lost 1 base, J lost 4 bases, and 9 bases lay in between. The CDR3 DNA reads as TGTGCCAGCAGCTTGCAGGTGGGTTACGAGCAGTACTTC. Translation gives CASSLQVGYEQYF.

This chain links TRBV6-1 with TRBJ2-5; 11 bases are shared with TRBD1. Germline lookup yields CDR1 MNHNS and CDR2 SASEGT. The junction had 3 bases not matched to a gene; V was cut back by 3 bases and J by 3 bases. This CDR3 has 15 residues. CDR3: CASSDGQGAEETQYF. CDR3 nucleotides: TGTGCCAGCAGTGACGGACAGGGGGCCGAAGAGACCCAGTACTTC.

The chain has TRBV5-1 and TRBJ1-1; no clear D gene. The ends were cut back, 3 bases at V and 1 base at J, with 10 bases in the middle. This CDR3 has 14 residues. Germline CDR1 and CDR2: SGHRS and YFSETQ. The CDR3 is CASSWEGRNTEAFF. For the CDR3, the DNA is TGCGCCAGCAGCTGGGAGGGAAGGAACACTGAAGCTTTCTTT. Full variable domain (missing parts from reference TRBV5-1 and TRBJ1-1): KAGVTQTPRYLIKTRGQQVTLSCSPISGHRSVSWYQQTPGQGLQFLFEYFSETQRNKGNFPGRFSGRQFSNSRSEMNVSTLELGDSALYLCASSWEGRNTEAFFGQGTRLTVV.

This chain uses TRBV6-1 with TRBJ1-5, with 10 bases fitting TRBD1. Germline loops: CDR1 MNHNS, CDR2 SASEGT. V lost 2 bases and J lost 3; bases outside the gene matches: 4. This CDR3 spans 16 amino acids. CDR3 in amino acids: CASSERDRGYNQPQHF. CDR3 in DNA: TGTGCCAGCAGTGAAAGGGACAGGGGCTACAATCAGCCCCAGCATTTT.

The rearrangement uses TRBV5-1 and TRBJ1-3; no clear D gene. Germline CDR1 is SGHRS and CDR2 is YFSETQ. The V gene lost 1 base and the J gene lost 4 bases, with 9 bases spanning the gap. The length of the CDR3 is 14 residues. In DNA form, the CDR3 reads TGCGCCAGCAGCTTGTTAGGGTACGGAAACACCATATATTTT. Its protein is CASSLLGYGNTIYF.

This clone was detected a few times. V gene TRBV3-1 (or the pseudogene TRBV3-2) combines with J gene TRBJ2-7; D unresolved. This CDR3 region has 13 residues. V dropped 1 base and J dropped 4 bases, with 8 bases sitting between them. Per germline, CDR1 LGHDT and CDR2 YNNKEL (reference sequence). The CDR3 loop reads CASSQGSGYEQYF. In DNA form, the CDR3 reads TGTGCCAGCAGCCAAGGATCAGGATACGAGCAGTACTTC.

The genes are TRBV9 and TRBJ1-1; D ambiguous. This CDR3 contains 13 residues. From germline, CDR1 is SGDLS and CDR2 YYNGEE. Between the trimmed V and J ends, which lost 0 bases and 4 bases, there was a span of 7 bases. The CDR3 coding sequence is TGTGCCAGCAGCGTAGCTCTGGTCACTGAAGCTTTCTTT. Protein: CASSVALVTEAFF.

This clone was seen a single time. This chain joins TRBV27 and TRBJ1-6; D unresolved. Looked up from germline, CDR1 is MNHEY and CDR2 is SMNVEV (reference sequence). This CDR3 spans 12 amino acids. Trimming cost V 2 bases and J 10 bases, with 6 bases left between them. The CDR3 DNA is TGTGCCAGCAGTTTACAACAATCACCCCTCCACTTT. It codes for CASSLQQSPLHF.

The sample holds a few counts of this clone. This sequence joins TRBV6-5 and TRBJ1-2; TRBD1 matches 9 bases. V was clipped by 5 bases and J by 4 bases; unmatched bases: 2. The CDR3 is 13 amino acids. Germline CDR1 MNHEY, CDR2 SVGAGI. The CDR3 here is CASSRTGAYGYTF. Here the CDR3 DNA reads TGTGCCAGCAGTCGGACAGGGGCCTATGGCTACACCTTC.

This clone was seen only a few times. This sequence joins TRBV27 and TRBJ2-5; the match to TRBD1 covers 7 bases. The J segment lost 5 bases and the V segment lost 8 bases, leaving 17 bases of the junction unmatched. The length of the CDR3 is 16 residues. CDR1 and CDR2 (germline): MNHEY, SMNVEV (reference sequence). CDR3: CASGEFYTGADETQYF. DNA of the CDR3: TGTGCCAGCGGCGAGTTTTATACAGGGGCGGACGAGACCCAGTACTTC.

CDR3 coding DNA: TGTGCCAGCAGCCAACCCGGTGGCACTGAAGCTTTCTTT. Translating it yields CASSQPGGTEAFF. The rearrangement links TRBV7-9 to TRBJ1-1; D ambiguous. Germline V gives CDR1 SEHNR, CDR2 FQNEAQ (reference sequence). The CDR3 loop spans 13 amino acids. Trimming removed 5 bases from V and 4 bases from J, with 11 bases in between.

The DNA of the CDR3 is TGTGCCAGCAGGCCTGACAGGCCCACTGAAGCTTTCTTT. It yields the protein CASRPDRPTEAFF. This chain connects TRBV28 to TRBJ1-1, with a weak D call TRBD1 (6 bases). V dropped 6 bases and J dropped 4 bases, with 12 bases sitting between them. The CDR3 covers 13 residues. Germline V CDR1 and CDR2: MDHEN, SYDVKM.

CDR3 sequence (DNA): TGCGCCAGCGTAGGGGGCGGCACTGAAGCTTTCTTT. It codes for CASVGGGTEAFF. V gene TRBV5-1 combines with J gene TRBJ1-1; TRBD1 matches at 7 bases. The junction had 4 bases not matched to a gene; V was cut back by 7 bases and J by 4 bases. Per the germline V gene, CDR1 is SGHRS and CDR2 is YFSETQ. The CDR3 length is 12 residues.

The chain combines TRBV24-1 with TRBJ2-3; TRBD1 might be the D (8 bases). V lost 7 bases, J lost 0 bases, and 19 bases lay in between. Germline CDR1 KGHDR, CDR2 SFDVKD. The CDR3 runs to 17 residues. CDR3 nucleotide sequence: TGTGCCACCAGGGGTCCCCGGGGGGACAGGAGCACAGATACGCAGTATTTT. Encoded protein: CATRGPRGDRSTDTQYF.

The V and J genes are TRBV18 and TRBJ2-5; D might be TRBD1 or TRBD2, each matching 5 bases. Trimming removed 3 bases from V and 1 base from J, with 12 bases in between. The CDR3 is made up of 15 amino acids. Germline loops: CDR1 KGHSH, CDR2 LQKENI. CDR3 in DNA: TGTGCCAGCTCACCCTCGACGGGGCTCCAAGAGACCCAGTACTTC. Residues: CASSPSTGLQETQYF.

This rearrangement joins TRBV7-2 to TRBJ1-2, with D perhaps TRBD1 (6 bases). Deletions cut 3 bases from V and 8 bases from J, with 22 bases between. This CDR3 spans 16 amino acids. Per the germline V gene, CDR1 is SGHTA and CDR2 is FQGNSA. In nucleotides, the CDR3 is TGTGCCAGCAGCTTCTTTGTCGAGGGGGGGCGCCGAGGCTACACCTTC. It yields the protein CASSFFVEGGRRGYTF.

V is TRBV20-1 and J is TRBJ1-2, with D unclear. The CDR3 consists of 9 residues. Germline CDR1 reads DFQATT; CDR2 reads SNEGSKA (reference sequence). This chain's CDR3 is CSGIYGYTF. The CDR3 region has the DNA TGCAGCGGTATCTATGGCTACACCTTC.

The CDR3 loop reads CASTAVYNSPLHF. CDR3 nucleotides: TGTGCCAGCACGGCAGTCTATAATTCACCCCTCCACTTT. The genes are TRBV6-5 and TRBJ1-6; no clear D gene. V lost 7 bases and J 3 bases, leaving 7 bases between the germline ends. The CDR3 has 13 residues. Germline CDR1 reads MNHEY; CDR2 reads SVGAGI.

The chain couples TRBV4-2 to TRBJ2-4; 7 nucleotides align to TRBD1. The ends lost 2 bases at V and 5 bases at J; junction bases unmatched: 21. Germline CDR1 reads LGHNA; CDR2 reads YNFKEQ. This CDR3 has 20 residues. CDR3 region: CASSQNNLRLTPGQQNIQYF. DNA of the CDR3: TGTGCCAGCAGCCAAAATAATCTAAGACTCACTCCGGGACAGCAAAACATTCAGTACTTC.

This clone was picked up a small number of times. The V and J genes are TRBV20-1 and TRBJ2-3, with 13 bases matching TRBD2. The length of the CDR3 is 19 residues. Germline V lookup: CDR1 DFQATT, CDR2 SNEGSKA (reference sequence). The ends lost 3 bases at V and 3 bases at J; junction bases unmatched: 15. CDR3 in DNA: TGCAGTGCTAGTTCACTAGCGGGGGGGCCGGGCTATAGGACAGATACGCAGTATTTT. It translates to CSASSLAGGPGYRTDTQYF.